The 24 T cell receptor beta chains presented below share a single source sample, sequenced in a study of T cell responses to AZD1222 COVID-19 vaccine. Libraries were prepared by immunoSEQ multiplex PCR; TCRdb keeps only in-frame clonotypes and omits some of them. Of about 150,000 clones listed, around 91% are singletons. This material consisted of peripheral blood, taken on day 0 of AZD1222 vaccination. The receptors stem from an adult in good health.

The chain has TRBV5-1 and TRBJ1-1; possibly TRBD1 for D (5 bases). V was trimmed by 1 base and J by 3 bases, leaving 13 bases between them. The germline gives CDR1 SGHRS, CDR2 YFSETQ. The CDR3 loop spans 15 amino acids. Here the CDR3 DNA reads TGCGCCAGCAGCTTGTCAGGGAACGCGGACACTGAAGCTTTCTTT. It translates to CASSLSGNADTEAFF. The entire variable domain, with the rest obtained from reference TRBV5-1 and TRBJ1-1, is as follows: KAGVTQTPRYLIKTRGQQVTLSCSPISGHRSVSWYQQTPGQGLQFLFEYFSETQRNKGNFPGRFSGRQFSNSRSEMNVSTLELGDSALYLCASSLSGNADTEAFFGQGTRLTVV.

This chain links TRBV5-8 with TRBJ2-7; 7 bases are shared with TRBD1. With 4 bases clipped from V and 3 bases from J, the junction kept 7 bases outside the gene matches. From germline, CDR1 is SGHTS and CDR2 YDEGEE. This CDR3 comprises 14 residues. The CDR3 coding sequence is TGTGCCAGCAGCCGTACGGGACAGAACTACGAGCAGTACGTC. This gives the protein CASSRTGQNYEQYV.

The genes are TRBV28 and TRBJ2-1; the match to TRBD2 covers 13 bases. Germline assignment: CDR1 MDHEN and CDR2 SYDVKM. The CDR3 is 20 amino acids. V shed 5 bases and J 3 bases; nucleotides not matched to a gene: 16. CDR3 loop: CASSPMTSGGKKRVYNEQFF. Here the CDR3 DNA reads TGTGCCAGCAGTCCGATGACTAGCGGGGGGAAAAAAAGAGTCTACAATGAGCAGTTCTTC.

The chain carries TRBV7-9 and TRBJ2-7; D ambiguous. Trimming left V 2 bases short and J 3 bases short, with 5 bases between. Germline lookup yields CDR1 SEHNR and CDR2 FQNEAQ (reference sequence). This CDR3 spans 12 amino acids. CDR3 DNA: TGTGCCAGCAGCTTACGCCACTACGAGCAGTACGTC. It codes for CASSLRHYEQYV.

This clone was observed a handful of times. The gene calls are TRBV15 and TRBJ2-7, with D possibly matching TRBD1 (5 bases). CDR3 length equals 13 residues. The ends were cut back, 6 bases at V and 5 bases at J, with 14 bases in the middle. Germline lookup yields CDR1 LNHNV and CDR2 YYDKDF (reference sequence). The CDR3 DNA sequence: TGTGCCACCAGTCTCCCAGGGTCCCACGAGCAGTACGTC. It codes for CATSLPGSHEQYV.

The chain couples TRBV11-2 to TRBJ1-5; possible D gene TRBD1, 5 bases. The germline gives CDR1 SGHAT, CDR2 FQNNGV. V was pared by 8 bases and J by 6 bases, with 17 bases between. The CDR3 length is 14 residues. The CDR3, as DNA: TGTGCCAGCCGTCAGGGAGGGGATCGTCAGCCCCAGCATTTT. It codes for CASRQGGDRQPQHF.

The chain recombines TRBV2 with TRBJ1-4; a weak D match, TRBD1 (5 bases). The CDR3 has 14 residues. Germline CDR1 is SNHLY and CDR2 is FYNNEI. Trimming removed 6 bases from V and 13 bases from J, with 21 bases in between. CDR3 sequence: CASRGVLWNEGLFF. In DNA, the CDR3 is TGTGCCAGCAGGGGGGTACTCTGGAATGAAGGACTGTTTTTT.

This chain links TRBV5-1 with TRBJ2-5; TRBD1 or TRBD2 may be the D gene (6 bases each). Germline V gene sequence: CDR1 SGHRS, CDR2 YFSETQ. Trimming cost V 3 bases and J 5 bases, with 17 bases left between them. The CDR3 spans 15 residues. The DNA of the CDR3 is TGCGCCAGCAGCTCGGTCCGGGGGCCTGCCGAGACCCAGTACTTC. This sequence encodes CASSSVRGPAETQYF.

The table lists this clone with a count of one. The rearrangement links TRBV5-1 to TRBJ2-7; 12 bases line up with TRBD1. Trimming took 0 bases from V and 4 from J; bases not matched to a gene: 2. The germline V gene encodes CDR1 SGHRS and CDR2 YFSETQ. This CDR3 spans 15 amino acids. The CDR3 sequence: CASSLAGQGAYEQYF. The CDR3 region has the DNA TGCGCCAGCAGCTTGGCGGGACAGGGGGCGTACGAGCAGTACTTC.

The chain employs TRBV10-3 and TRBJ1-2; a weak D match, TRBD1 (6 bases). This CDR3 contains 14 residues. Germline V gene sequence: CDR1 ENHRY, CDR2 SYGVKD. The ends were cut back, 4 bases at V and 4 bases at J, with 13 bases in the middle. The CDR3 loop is CAISATGTTYGYTF. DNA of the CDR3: TGTGCCATCAGTGCAACCGGGACAACCTATGGCTACACCTTC.

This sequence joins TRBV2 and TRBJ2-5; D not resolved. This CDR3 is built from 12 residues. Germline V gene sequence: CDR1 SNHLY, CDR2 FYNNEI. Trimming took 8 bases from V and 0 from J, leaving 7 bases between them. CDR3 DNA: TGTGCCAGCGCAACAAACCAAGAGACCCAGTACTTC. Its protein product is CASATNQETQYF. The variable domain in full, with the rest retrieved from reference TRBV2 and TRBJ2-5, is EPEVTQTPSHQVTQMGQEVILRCVPISNHLYFYWYRQILGQKVEFLVSFYNNEISEKSEIFDDQFSVERPDGSNFTLKIRSTKLEDSAMYFCASATNQETQYFGPGTRLLVL.

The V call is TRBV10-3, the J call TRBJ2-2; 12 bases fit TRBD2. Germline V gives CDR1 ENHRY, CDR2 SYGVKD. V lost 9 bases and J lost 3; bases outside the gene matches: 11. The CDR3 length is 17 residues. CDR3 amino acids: CAIQTSGGPADTGELFF. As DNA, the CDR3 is TGTGCCATTCAGACTAGCGGGGGACCCGCGGACACCGGGGAGCTGTTTTTT.

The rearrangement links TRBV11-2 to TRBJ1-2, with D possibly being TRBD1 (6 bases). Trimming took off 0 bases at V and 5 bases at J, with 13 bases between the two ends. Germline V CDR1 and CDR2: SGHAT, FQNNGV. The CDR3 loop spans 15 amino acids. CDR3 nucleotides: TGTGCCAGCAGCTTAGAGCGTCGGACAGTTTATGGCTACACCTTC. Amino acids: CASSLERRTVYGYTF. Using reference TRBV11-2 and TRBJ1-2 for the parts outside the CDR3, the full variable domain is EAGVAQSPRYKIIEKRQSVAFWCNPISGHATLYWYQQILGQGPKLLIQFQNNGVVDDSQLPKDRFSAERLKGVDSTLKIQPAKLEDSAVYLCASSLERRTVYGYTFGSGTRLTVV.

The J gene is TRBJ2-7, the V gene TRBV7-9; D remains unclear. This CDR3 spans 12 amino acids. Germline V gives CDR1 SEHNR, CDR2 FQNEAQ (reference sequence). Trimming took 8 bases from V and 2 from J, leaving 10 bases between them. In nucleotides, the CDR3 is TGTGCCAGCTGCACGGTTACCTACGAGCAGTACTTC. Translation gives CASCTVTYEQYF.

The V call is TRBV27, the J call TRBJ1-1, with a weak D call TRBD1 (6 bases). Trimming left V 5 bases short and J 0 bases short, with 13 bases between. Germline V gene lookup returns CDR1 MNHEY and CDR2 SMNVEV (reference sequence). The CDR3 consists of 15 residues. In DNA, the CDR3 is TGTGCCAGCAGTCCGGGACACAATATGAACACTGAAGCTTTCTTT. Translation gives CASSPGHNMNTEAFF.

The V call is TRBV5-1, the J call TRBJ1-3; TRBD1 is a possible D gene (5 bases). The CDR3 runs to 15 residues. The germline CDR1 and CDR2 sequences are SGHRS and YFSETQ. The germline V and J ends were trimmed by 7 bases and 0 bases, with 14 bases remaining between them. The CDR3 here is CASQQTGSSGNTIYF. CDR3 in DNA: TGCGCCAGCCAGCAAACAGGAAGCTCTGGAAACACCATATATTTT. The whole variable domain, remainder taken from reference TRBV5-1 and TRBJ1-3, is KAGVTQTPRYLIKTRGQQVTLSCSPISGHRSVSWYQQTPGQGLQFLFEYFSETQRNKGNFPGRFSGRQFSNSRSEMNVSTLELGDSALYLCASQQTGSSGNTIYFGEGSWLTVV.

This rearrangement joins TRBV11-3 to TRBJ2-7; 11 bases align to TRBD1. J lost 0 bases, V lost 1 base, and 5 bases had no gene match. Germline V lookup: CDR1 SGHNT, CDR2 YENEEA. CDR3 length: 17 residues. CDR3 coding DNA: TGTGCCAGCAGCTTAGGCGGGGACAGGGGGAGCTCCTACGAGCAGTACTTC. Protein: CASSLGGDRGSSYEQYF.

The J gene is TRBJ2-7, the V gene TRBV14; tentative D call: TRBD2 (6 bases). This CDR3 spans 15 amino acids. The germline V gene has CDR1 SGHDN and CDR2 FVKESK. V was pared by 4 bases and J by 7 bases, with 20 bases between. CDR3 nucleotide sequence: TGTGCCAGCAGCCTCTCTCAGGGCCTACGGGAGGAGCAGTACTTC. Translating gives CASSLSQGLREEQYF.

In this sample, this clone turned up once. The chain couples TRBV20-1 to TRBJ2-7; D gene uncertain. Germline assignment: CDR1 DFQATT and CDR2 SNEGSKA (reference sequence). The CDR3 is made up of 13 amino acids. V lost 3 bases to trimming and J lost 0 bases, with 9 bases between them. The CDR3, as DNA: TGCAGTGCTAGTGGGTTGAGCTCCTACGAGCAGTACGTC. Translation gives CSASGLSSYEQYV.

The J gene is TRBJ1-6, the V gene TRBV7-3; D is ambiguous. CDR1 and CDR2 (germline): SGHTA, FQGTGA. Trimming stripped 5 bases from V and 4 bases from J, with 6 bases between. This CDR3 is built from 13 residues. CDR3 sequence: CASSARYNSPLHF. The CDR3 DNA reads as TGTGCCAGCAGCGCCCGATATAATTCACCCCTCCACTTT.

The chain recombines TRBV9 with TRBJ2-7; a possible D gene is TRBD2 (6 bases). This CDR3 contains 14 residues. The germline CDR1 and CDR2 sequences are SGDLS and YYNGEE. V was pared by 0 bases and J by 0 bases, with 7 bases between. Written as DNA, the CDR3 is TGTGCCAGCAGCGTAGACGGGGGCTCCTACGAGCAGTACTTC. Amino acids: CASSVDGGSYEQYF. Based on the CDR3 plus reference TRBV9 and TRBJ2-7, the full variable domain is DSGVTQTPKHLITATGQRVTLRCSPRSGDLSVYWYQQSLDQGLQFLIQYYNGEERAKGNILERFSAQQFPDLHSELNLSSLELGDSALYFCASSVDGGSYEQYFGPGTRLTVT.

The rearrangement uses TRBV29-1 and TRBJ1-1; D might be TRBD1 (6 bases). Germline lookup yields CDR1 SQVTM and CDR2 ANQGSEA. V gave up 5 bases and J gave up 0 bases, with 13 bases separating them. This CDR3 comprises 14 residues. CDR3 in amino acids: CSVMGQGVNTEAFF. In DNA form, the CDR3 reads TGCAGCGTTATGGGACAAGGGGTGAACACTGAAGCTTTCTTT.

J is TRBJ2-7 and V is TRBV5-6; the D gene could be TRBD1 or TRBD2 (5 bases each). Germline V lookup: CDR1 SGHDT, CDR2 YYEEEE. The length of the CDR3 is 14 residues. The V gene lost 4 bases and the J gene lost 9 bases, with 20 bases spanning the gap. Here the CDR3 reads CASSTNRDALGQYV. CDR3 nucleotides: TGTGCCAGCAGCACAAACCGGGACGCGCTGGGGCAGTACGTC.

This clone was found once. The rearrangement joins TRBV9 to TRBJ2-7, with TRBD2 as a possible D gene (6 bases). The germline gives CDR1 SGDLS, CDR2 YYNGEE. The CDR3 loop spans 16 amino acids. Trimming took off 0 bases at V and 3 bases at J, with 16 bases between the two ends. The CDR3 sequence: CASSVGGTGTLYEQYF. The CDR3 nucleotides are TGTGCCAGCAGCGTAGGGGGGACGGGGACTCTCTACGAGCAGTACTTC.